This passage covers 13 T cell receptor beta chains from one sample sequenced in a study of regulatory T cells in long-lasting Graves disease. Construction of the TCR beta libraries employed iRepertoire HTBI primers in conjunction with Arm-PCR of CDR3 regions. TCRdb redid the calling of the multiplex PCR reads with MiXCR, one entry per CDR3 protein. The sample includes around 240,000 distinct CDR3 sequences, around 18% of them seen just once. As to time point: newly diagnosed GD, antithyroid drugs for less than 3 months. Construction of the TCR library relied on RNA isolated from PBMCs. This sample also appeared in a second study, on T cells in Graves' hyperthyroidism and ophthalmopathy.

The material was peripheral blood mononuclear cells (PBMCs), obtained at new diagnosis, from a patient treated with antithyroid drugs. These receptors were obtained from a woman in her 30s with Graves disease.

This clonotype showed up just a few times. The chain links TRBV19 to TRBJ1-2; 11 bases map to TRBD1. Germline V gene lookup returns CDR1 LNHDA and CDR2 SQIVND (reference sequence). V shed 4 bases, J shed 4 bases, and the junction held 14 bases outside the gene matches. CDR3 length equals 18 residues. CDR3 region: CASSNDWTGGRYSYGYTF. The DNA of the CDR3 is TGTGCCAGTAGTAACGATTGGACAGGGGGCCGGTACTCCTATGGCTACACCTTC.

This clonotype was recorded many times. The chain employs TRBV7-8 and TRBJ2-5; D not certain. This CDR3 spans 13 amino acids. The V gene's germline CDR1 is SGHVS and CDR2 FQNEAQ. Trimming left V 3 bases short and J 3 bases short, with 8 bases between. In DNA, the CDR3 is TGTGCCAGCAGCTTGGCACCAAAAGAGACCCAGTACTTC. It encodes CASSLAPKETQYF.

The chain joins TRBV12-3 or TRBV12-4 to TRBJ2-5; 10 bases are shared with TRBD2. J gave up 2 bases and V 5 bases, and 5 bases lay outside the gene matches. The CDR3 spans 15 residues. CDR3 in DNA: TGTGCCAGCAGTCCTCGGACTAGCGGACAAGAGACCCAGTACTTC. This codes for CASSPRTSGQETQYF.

This clonotype has a count of ten or more. The chain uses TRBV7-9 and TRBJ1-4, with a weak D call TRBD1 (6 bases). V lost 5 bases to trimming and J lost 8 bases, with 18 bases between them. Germline values: CDR1 SEHNR, CDR2 FQNEAQ (reference sequence). The CDR3 is made up of 15 amino acids. The CDR3 sequence: CASSILGQNGEKLFF. CDR3 DNA: TGTGCCAGCAGCATACTGGGACAAAATGGGGAAAAACTGTTTTTT.

The sample holds many counts of this clonotype. The chain is built from TRBV20-1 and TRBJ1-2; TRBD1 is a possible D gene (5 bases). This CDR3 has 12 residues. The germline V gene encodes CDR1 DFQATT and CDR2 SNEGSKA (reference sequence). Trimming stripped 0 bases from V and 4 bases from J, with 6 bases between. The CDR3 DNA sequence: TGCAGTGCTAGAGATGGGGCCTATGGCTACACCTTC. Translated: CSARDGAYGYTF.

This clonotype has a count of ten or more. The chain joins TRBV20-1 to TRBJ2-7, with a possible D match to TRBD2 (6 bases). Trimming removed 3 bases at V and 0 bases at J, with 15 bases between. Germline values: CDR1 DFQATT, CDR2 SNEGSKA (reference sequence). The CDR3 consists of 15 residues. The CDR3 region has the DNA TGCAGTGCTAGCCCCGGGACTCAAAACTCCTACGAGCAGTACTTC. Its protein is CSASPGTQNSYEQYF.

This clonotype was seen a few times. The gene calls are TRBV2 and TRBJ1-3; no firm D call. Germline assignment: CDR1 SNHLY and CDR2 FYNNEI. V gave up 6 bases and J gave up 2 bases, with 11 bases separating them. This CDR3 has 14 amino acids. The CDR3 sequence is CASRNQRTGNTIYF. The CDR3, as DNA: TGTGCCAGCAGGAACCAGCGTACTGGAAACACCATATATTTT.

This clonotype has just a few counts. The chain couples TRBV4-1 to TRBJ1-6; maybe TRBD1 (5 bases). Germline values: CDR1 MGHRA, CDR2 YSYEKL. Trimming removed 1 base at V and 10 bases at J, with 11 bases between. CDR3 length equals 14 residues. CDR3 protein: CASSQGHQGSPLHF. CDR3 bases: TGCGCCAGCAGCCAAGGACACCAGGGATCACCCCTCCACTTT.

There are a few counts of this clonotype. The chain recombines TRBV6-1 with TRBJ2-5; D is perhaps TRBD1 or TRBD2 (5 bases each). Germline V gene data show CDR1 as MNHNS and CDR2 as SASEGT. Trimming pared 6 bases from V and 2 bases from J, leaving 10 bases between. The CDR3 is 13 amino acids. The CDR3 loop is CASRRDVQETQYF. The CDR3 DNA reads TGTGCCAGCAGGAGGGACGTACAAGAGACCCAGTACTTC.

This clonotype was recorded at least ten times. The chain combines TRBV19 with TRBJ1-4; D call uncertain. The V end was cut by 3 bases, the J end by 7 bases, with 12 bases between. Germline CDR1 and CDR2: LNHDA and SQIVND (reference sequence). This CDR3 contains 14 residues. CDR3 residues: CASSIPGVVEKLFF. CDR3 in DNA: TGTGCCAGTAGTATCCCCGGGGTAGTTGAAAAACTGTTTTTT.

Ten or more counts support this clonotype. V is TRBV4-2 and J is TRBJ1-4, with 7 bases identical to TRBD1. CDR1 LGHNA and CDR2 YNFKEQ come from the germline V gene. The CDR3 runs to 17 residues. The junction had 9 bases not matched to a gene; V was cut back by 0 bases and J by 5 bases. CDR3 sequence: CASSQDEGRQGNEKLFF. CDR3 DNA sequence: TGTGCCAGCAGCCAAGATGAAGGGCGACAGGGAAATGAAAAACTGTTTTTT.

This clonotype appeared many times. The chain has TRBV20-1 and TRBJ2-2; either TRBD1 or TRBD2 may fit D (6 bases each). The germline CDR1 and CDR2 sequences are DFQATT and SNEGSKA (reference sequence). The CDR3 spans 14 residues. V was pared by 3 bases and J by 4 bases, with 12 bases between. CDR3 region: CSASRGQGTGELFF. The CDR3 nucleotides read TGCAGTGCTAGCCGGGGGCAGGGCACCGGGGAGCTGTTTTTT.

This chain uses TRBV7-9 with TRBJ1-1; 8 nucleotides agree with TRBD1. CDR1 and CDR2 (germline): SEHNR, FQNEAQ (reference sequence). The junction had 6 bases not matched to a gene; V was cut back by 5 bases and J by 1 base. The length of the CDR3 is 15 residues. The CDR3 nucleotides read TGTGCCAGCAGCCGTCGGACAGGGTCGAACACTGAAGCTTTCTTT. Residues: CASSRRTGSNTEAFF.